This entry lists 23 T cell receptor beta chains sequenced from one sample in a study of OX40 agonist ivuxolimab in advanced cancers. The library was prepared using the immunoSEQ multiplex PCR assay. TCRdb limited this immuneACCESS table to in-frame rearrangements with V and J called. A share of clones is missing; checked studies link under half to unresolved V genes, and the rest is unexplained. This sample has 50,000 to 75,000 clones in its table, and 86% of those were observed once. Approximately 1.1% of the sample is taken by the ten largest. The source material was CD4+ or CD8+ T cells sorted from blood, sampled in a trial of the OX40 agonist ivuxolimab. Source of these receptors: an adult with an advanced solid tumor such as melanoma, head and neck, liver or kidney cancer.

The chain has TRBV21-1 and TRBJ2-1; the table's D call of TRBD1 was not tested on the DNA. TRBV21-1 represents a pseudogene. This CDR3 comprises 14 residues. CDR3 amino acids: CASSDRDTAPEQFF. As DNA, the CDR3 is TGTGCCAGCAGCGACCGGGACACGGCCCCCGAGCAGTTCTTC.

The chain recombines TRBV20-1 with TRBJ2-1; D uncertain. This CDR3 spans 11 amino acids. Germline CDR1 is DFQATT and CDR2 is SNEGSKA (reference sequence). With 6 bases removed from V and 9 bases from J, the gap between germline ends came to 12 bases. The CDR3 spells CSAARQVEQFF. DNA for the CDR3: TGCAGTGCCGCCCGCCAGGTTGAGCAGTTCTTC.

The chain joins TRBV19 to TRBJ1-4; no reliable D call. The CDR3 totals 13 residues. Looked up from germline, CDR1 is LNHDA and CDR2 is SQIVND (reference sequence). Trimming took 5 bases from V and 5 from J, leaving 9 bases between them. The CDR3 protein is CASSPRGNEKLFF. Written as DNA, the CDR3 is TGTGCCAGTAGTCCTCGTGGAAATGAAAAACTGTTTTTT.

The gene calls are TRBV10-3 and TRBJ2-7; TRBD1 agrees at 10 bases. The CDR3 spans 15 residues. Germline lookup yields CDR1 ENHRY and CDR2 SYGVKD. Unmatched junction bases numbered 2, after V lost 0 bases and J lost 3 bases. CDR3 residues: CAISESRTGGYEQYF. CDR3 coding DNA: TGTGCCATCAGTGAGTCCCGGACAGGGGGCTACGAGCAGTACTTC.

The chain joins TRBV28 to TRBJ1-2; D gene uncertain. CDR1 is MDHEN and CDR2 is SYDVKM in the germline V gene. The CDR3 totals 13 residues. V lost 4 bases to trimming and J lost 6 bases, with 12 bases between them. The CDR3, as DNA: TGTGCCAGCAGTTCACCTAACCAGGATGGCTACACCTTC. It encodes CASSSPNQDGYTF.

This chain uses TRBV27 with TRBJ2-2; 8 bases fit TRBD1. CDR3 length: 15 residues. V lost 6 bases, J lost 3 bases, and 6 bases stayed unmatched. The germline V gene has CDR1 MNHEY and CDR2 SMNVEV (reference sequence). CDR3 DNA: TGTGCCAGCAGACGACAGGGGACGGACACCGGGGAGCTGTTTTTT. Its protein is CASRRQGTDTGELFF.

This CDR3 is CASSLVPGAPYEQYF. The CDR3 nucleotides are TGTGCCAGCAGCTTAGTACCCGGGGCCCCCTACGAGCAGTACTTC. The rearrangement uses TRBV7-8 and TRBJ2-7, with D possibly called TRBD1 or TRBD2 (5 bases each). The CDR3 covers 15 residues. Trimming removed 1 base from V and 2 bases from J, with 12 bases in between. Germline V gene sequence: CDR1 SGHVS, CDR2 FQNEAQ.

The chain uses TRBV29-1 and TRBJ2-3; D unresolved. V was cut by 5 bases and J by 0 bases, with 9 bases left in between. This CDR3 comprises 13 residues. The germline V gene encodes CDR1 SQVTM and CDR2 ANQGSEA. The CDR3 reads CSVKSASTDTQYF. The CDR3 DNA reads as TGCAGCGTTAAGAGCGCAAGCACAGATACGCAGTATTTT.

This chain joins TRBV5-1 and TRBJ2-2; 8 bases are a match to TRBD1. Germline CDR1 is SGHRS and CDR2 is YFSETQ. Trimming took 0 bases from V and 7 from J; bases not matched to a gene: 5. The CDR3 has 15 amino acids. CDR3 in amino acids: CASSLVPGGYGELFF. The CDR3 DNA is TGCGCCAGCAGCTTGGTTCCAGGGGGCTACGGGGAGCTGTTTTTT.

This clone was seen only once. The CDR3 DNA reads TGTGCCACCAAGACTAGCGGGATGGGAGATACGCAGTATTTT. Translating gives CATKTSGMGDTQYF. The gene calls are TRBV5-5 and TRBJ2-3; TRBD2 aligns across 11 bases. Germline CDR1 is SGHKS and CDR2 is YYEKEE (reference sequence). V was clipped by 9 bases and J by 5 bases; unmatched bases: 8. CDR3 length equals 14 residues.

The rearrangement links TRBV28 to TRBJ1-4; D remains unclear. CDR3 length: 16 amino acids. Between the trimmed V and J ends, which lost 2 bases and 0 bases, there was a span of 10 bases. Germline loops: CDR1 MDHEN, CDR2 SYDVKM. CDR3 loop: CASSLSHSATNEKLFF. For the CDR3, the DNA is TGTGCCAGCAGTTTAAGTCACAGTGCAACTAATGAAAAACTGTTTTTT.

Remarks on this clone: Additional DNA sequences in this sample encode the identical CDR3. J is TRBJ1-2 and V is TRBV7-9, with 8 bases identical to TRBD1. The germline V gene has CDR1 SEHNR and CDR2 FQNEAQ (reference sequence). V lost 3 bases and J lost 1; bases outside the gene matches: 1. There are 14 residues in the CDR3. CDR3: CASSLGQVNYGYTF. The CDR3, as DNA: TGTGCCAGCAGCTTGGGACAGGTTAACTATGGCTACACCTTC.

The chain uses TRBV10-1 and TRBJ2-1; tentatively, D is TRBD2 (6 bases). The CDR3 runs to 16 residues. Per germline, CDR1 WNHNN and CDR2 SYGVQD (reference sequence). Trimming shortened V by 0 bases and J by 8 bases, and 17 bases separated the two germline ends. The CDR3 sequence is CASSESGGRGIHEQFF. For the CDR3, the DNA is TGCGCCAGCAGTGAGTCTGGGGGACGGGGGATCCATGAGCAGTTCTTC.

The CDR3 is CASSALLGPNTEAFF. The CDR3 nucleotides read TGTGCCAGCAGCGCCCTTTTGGGGCCGAACACTGAAGCTTTCTTT. This chain links TRBV2 with TRBJ1-1; D might be TRBD1 (5 bases). There are 15 residues in the CDR3. Between the trimmed V and J ends, which lost 6 bases and 1 base, there was a span of 15 bases. Germline V gene data show CDR1 as SNHLY and CDR2 as FYNNEI.

This chain links TRBV28 with TRBJ1-2, with D unclear. Germline V gene sequence: CDR1 MDHEN, CDR2 SYDVKM. V shed 6 bases and J shed 7 bases, with 12 bases lying between them. The CDR3 loop spans 12 amino acids. CDR3 coding DNA: TGTGCCAGCAGGCAAATTGATAGTGGCTACACCTTC. Translating it yields CASRQIDSGYTF.

The gene calls are TRBV6-1 and TRBJ2-7, with 7 bases fitting TRBD1. Trimming cost V 3 bases and J 0 bases; bases outside gene matches: 11. CDR1 MNHNS and CDR2 SASEGT come from the germline V gene. The CDR3 totals 17 residues. DNA for the CDR3: TGTGCCAGCAGTGAGCGCCATTGGGGACAGAGCTCCTACGAGCAGTACTTC. This codes for CASSERHWGQSSYEQYF.

In this sample, this clone turned up a few times. V gene TRBV27 combines with J gene TRBJ2-3; D possibly corresponds to TRBD1 (6 bases). From germline, CDR1 is MNHEY and CDR2 SMNVEV (reference sequence). Trimming left V 6 bases short and J 2 bases short, with 18 bases between. This CDR3 contains 16 residues. The CDR3 DNA sequence: TGTGCCAGCAGAAAAACAGGGAAGGGGTACACAGATACGCAGTATTTT. It translates to CASRKTGKGYTDTQYF.

This clone has a single count. This sequence joins TRBV18 and TRBJ2-3; TRBD1 might be the D (5 bases). Germline V gene sequence: CDR1 KGHSH, CDR2 LQKENI. V shed 1 base and J shed 1 base, with 12 bases lying between them. The CDR3 has 16 amino acids. The CDR3 here is CASSPQWGVRTDTQYF. CDR3 DNA: TGTGCCAGCTCACCACAATGGGGCGTTCGCACAGATACGCAGTATTTT.

The count of this clone is one. The CDR3 DNA follows: TGCGCCAGCAGCGTGGGACGGAACTACGAGCAGTACTTC. Translated: CASSVGRNYEQYF. The chain is built from TRBV5-1 and TRBJ2-7; D might be TRBD1 or TRBD2, each matching 5 bases. The germline V gene has CDR1 SGHRS and CDR2 YFSETQ. CDR3 size: 13 residues. Trimming shortened V by 4 bases and J by 3 bases, and 11 bases separated the two germline ends.

CDR3 loop: CASSPALAGGYNEQFF. CDR3 nucleotides: TGTGCCAGCTCTCCGGCCCTAGCGGGAGGATACAATGAGCAGTTCTTC. The rearrangement joins TRBV2 to TRBJ2-1, with TRBD2 matching 11 bases. J lost 4 bases, V lost 8 bases, and 10 bases had no gene match. The CDR3 consists of 16 residues. Germline V lookup: CDR1 SNHLY, CDR2 FYNNEI.

The chain couples TRBV6-1 to TRBJ2-5; D not resolved. The ends were cut back, 1 base at V and 4 bases at J, with 10 bases in the middle. Germline V gene sequence: CDR1 MNHNS, CDR2 SASEGT. This CDR3 contains 14 residues. CDR3 DNA sequence: TGTGCCAGCAGTGAAGTAACAGAAGGAGAGACCCAGTACTTC. Translated: CASSEVTEGETQYF.

This clone appeared a few times. The chain employs TRBV7-2 and TRBJ1-1, with D unresolved. The V gene's germline CDR1 is SGHTA and CDR2 FQGNSA. The CDR3 contains 15 residues. Trimming removed 4 bases from V and 5 bases from J, with 17 bases in between. For the CDR3, the DNA is TGTGCCAGCAGCTGGGAGTCTGGTTTTGGGACTGAAGCTTTCTTT. It codes for CASSWESGFGTEAFF.

V and J are TRBV7-3 and TRBJ2-1; D unresolved. Per germline, CDR1 SGHTA and CDR2 FQGTGA. The ends were cut back, 1 base at V and 6 bases at J, with 4 bases in the middle. This CDR3 contains 12 residues. The CDR3 DNA reads TGTGCCAGCAGCTTAAGGGGCAATGAGCAGTTCTTC. This encodes CASSLRGNEQFF.